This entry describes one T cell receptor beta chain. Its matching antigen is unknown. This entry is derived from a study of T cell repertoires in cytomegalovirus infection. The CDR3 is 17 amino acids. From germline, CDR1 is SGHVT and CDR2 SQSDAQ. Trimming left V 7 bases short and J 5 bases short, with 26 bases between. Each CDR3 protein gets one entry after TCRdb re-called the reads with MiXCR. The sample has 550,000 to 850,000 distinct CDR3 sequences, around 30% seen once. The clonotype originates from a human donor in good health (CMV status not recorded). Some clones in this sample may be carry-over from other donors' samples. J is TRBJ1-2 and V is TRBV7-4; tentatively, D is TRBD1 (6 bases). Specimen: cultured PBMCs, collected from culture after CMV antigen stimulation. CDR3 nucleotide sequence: TGTGCCAGCAACGGTCCCAAGGGGGAGGGCGAAGCATATGGCTACACCTTC. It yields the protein CASNGPKGEGEAYGYTF.